This T cell receptor (beta chain) was identified in a study of blood T cells in healthy people across ages. A J-beta primer mix and a sample-barcoded 5' primer were used in a second PCR of about 7 to 11 cycles. Through a template-switch adaptor with 12 random nucleotides, each cDNA molecule received a tag. TCRdb itself ran the 5' RACE reads through MiXCR, one entry per CDR3 protein. The table has roughly 1,500,000 distinct CDR3 sequences, 42% seen once; the top ten hold 6.5% to 10%. Whole-study results and caveats: Among long-lived donors, naive CD4+ cells were more numerous and diversity higher than in aged donors.

With respect to this clonotype: The antigen is not known.

Donors each provided ten milliliters of peripheral blood. Sequenced input: blood. The sequence came from a woman aged 18-35 years in good health.

CDR3: CASRTFGQNLFF. The CDR3, as DNA: TGTGCCAGCAGGACCTTTGGACAGAATCTGTTTTTT. The chain couples TRBV6-1 to TRBJ1-4; possibly TRBD1 for D (6 bases). This CDR3 is 12 amino acids long. V shed 6 bases and J shed 14 bases, with 16 bases lying between them. CDR1 and CDR2 from the germline V gene are MNHNS and SASEGT.